The 27 T cell receptor beta chains presented below share a single source sample, sequenced in a study of shared clonotypes between healthy human individuals. Method: immunoSEQ multiplex PCR; TCRdb's copy keeps in-frame clones and lacks some. This table holds about 1.4 million clones, about 96% found once. Sequencing was done on a sample of naive CD4+ T cells sorted from blood. Subset in this sample: CD45RA+ positively selected. These receptors came from a man aged 25-40 years in good health.

The V gene is TRBV7-3, the J gene TRBJ2-3; no definite D call. The germline V gene has CDR1 SGHTA and CDR2 FQGTGA. Trimming stripped 2 bases from V and 0 bases from J, with 12 bases between. This CDR3 comprises 16 residues. CDR3 nucleotide sequence: TGTGCCAGCAGCTTATGGGCCAGCCCAAGCACAGATACGCAGTATTTT. As protein: CASSLWASPSTDTQYF.

CDR3 coding DNA: TGTGCCAGCAGTTTAGTAGGGGGAAACACTGAAGCTTTCTTT. Protein sequence: CASSLVGGNTEAFF. The chain carries TRBV28 and TRBJ1-1, with D tentatively TRBD1 (6 bases). Per germline, CDR1 MDHEN and CDR2 SYDVKM. V was trimmed by 2 bases and J by 2 bases, leaving 9 bases between them. The CDR3 spans 14 residues.

DNA of the CDR3: TGTGCCAGCCGCCTAACTAATGAAAAACTGTTTTTT. The encoded protein is CASRLTNEKLFF. The chain links TRBV28 to TRBJ1-4; D not certain. Germline assignment: CDR1 MDHEN and CDR2 SYDVKM. V gave up 8 bases and J gave up 1 base, with 5 bases separating them. This CDR3 comprises 12 residues. Full variable domain (missing parts from reference TRBV28 and TRBJ1-4): DVKVTQSSRYLVKRTGEKVFLECVQDMDHENMFWYRQDPGLGLRLIYFSYDVKMKEKGDIPEGYSVSREKKERFSLILESASTNQTSMYLCASRLTNEKLFFGSGTQLSVL.

This chain links TRBV27 with TRBJ2-6; 9 bases fit TRBD1. Germline-derived CDR1 and CDR2 are MNHEY and SMNVEV (reference sequence). J lost 1 base, V lost 8 bases, and 6 bases had no gene match. This CDR3 region has 16 residues. CDR3 protein: CASPWTGVSGANVLTF. Here the CDR3 DNA reads TGTGCCAGCCCTTGGACAGGGGTTTCTGGGGCCAACGTCCTGACTTTC.

This chain connects TRBV18 to TRBJ1-5, with 9 positions matching TRBD1. Per germline, CDR1 KGHSH and CDR2 LQKENI. There are 15 residues in the CDR3. The V and J ends lost 0 bases and 8 bases, in that order; junction bases with no gene match: 5. The CDR3 spells CASSPPRTGDEPQHF. The CDR3 DNA reads as TGTGCCAGCTCACCACCCCGGACAGGGGATGAGCCCCAGCATTTT.

This clone was seen only once. This chain links TRBV7-8 with TRBJ1-2, with D perhaps matching TRBD1 (6 bases). Germline V lookup: CDR1 SGHVS, CDR2 FQNEAQ. Trimming took 5 bases from V and 4 from J, leaving 14 bases between them. The CDR3 extends over 14 amino acids. CDR3: CASSPETGRYGYTF. The CDR3 region has the DNA TGTGCCAGCAGCCCTGAGACAGGACGCTATGGCTACACCTTC. The whole variable domain, remainder taken from reference TRBV7-8 and TRBJ1-2, is GAGVSQSPRYKVAKRGQDVALRCDPISGHVSLFWYQQALGQGPEFLTYFQNEAQLDKSGLPSDRFFAERPEGSVSTLKIQRTQQEDSAVYLCASSPETGRYGYTFGSGTRLTVV.

The rearrangement uses TRBV7-9 and TRBJ2-7; D is uncertain. V shed 1 base and J shed 3 bases, with 10 bases lying between them. The length of the CDR3 is 14 residues. Germline V lookup: CDR1 SEHNR, CDR2 FQNEAQ (reference sequence). The CDR3 DNA is TGTGCCAGCAGCTTAGTGACCACCTTCTACGAGCAGTACTTC. Protein product: CASSLVTTFYEQYF. The full variable domain, its missing parts supplied by reference TRBV7-9 and TRBJ2-7, is DTGVSQNPRHKITKRGQNVTFRCDPISEHNRLYWYRQTLGQGPEFLTYFQNEAQLEKSRLLSDRFSAERPKGSFSTLEIQRTEQGDSAMYLCASSLVTTFYEQYFGPGTRLTVT.

This clone was seen only once. The CDR3: CASSRTLSTDTQYF. The CDR3 DNA reads TGTGCCAGCTCGCGCACGCTATCCACAGATACGCAGTATTTT. J is TRBJ2-3 and V is TRBV18; no definite D call. Trimming shortened V by 6 bases and J by 2 bases, and 12 bases separated the two germline ends. There are 14 residues in the CDR3. Germline CDR1 reads KGHSH; CDR2 reads LQKENI.

The chain recombines TRBV9 with TRBJ1-1; TRBD1 agrees at 7 bases. From germline, CDR1 is SGDLS and CDR2 YYNGEE. The CDR3 consists of 15 residues. V was clipped by 4 bases and J by 0 bases; unmatched bases: 6. The chain's CDR3 is CASSYETGLNTEAFF. The CDR3 bases are TGTGCCAGCAGCTACGAGACAGGGCTGAACACTGAAGCTTTCTTT. The entire variable domain, with the rest obtained from reference TRBV9 and TRBJ1-1, is as follows: DSGVTQTPKHLITATGQRVTLRCSPRSGDLSVYWYQQSLDQGLQFLIQYYNGEERAKGNILERFSAQQFPDLHSELNLSSLELGDSALYFCASSYETGLNTEAFFGQGTRLTVV.

This clone was seen just once. The rearrangement joins TRBV5-1 to TRBJ2-5; D perhaps matches TRBD2 (6 bases). Germline CDR1 and CDR2: SGHRS and YFSETQ. The CDR3 sequence is 15 residues long. Trimming cost V 4 bases and J 3 bases, with 16 bases left between them. CDR3 loop: CASSPGTDEKETQYF. CDR3 sequence (DNA): TGCGCCAGCAGCCCGGGGACTGATGAAAAAGAGACCCAGTACTTC. The complete variable domain, with remaining parts taken from reference TRBV5-1 and TRBJ2-5, reads KAGVTQTPRYLIKTRGQQVTLSCSPISGHRSVSWYQQTPGQGLQFLFEYFSETQRNKGNFPGRFSGRQFSNSRSEMNVSTLELGDSALYLCASSPGTDEKETQYFGPGTRLLVL.

The J gene is TRBJ1-5, the V gene TRBV28, with D possibly being TRBD1 (5 bases). The V gene's germline CDR1 is MDHEN and CDR2 SYDVKM. The germline V and J ends were trimmed by 6 bases and 0 bases, with 15 bases remaining between them. The CDR3 is made up of 16 amino acids. This CDR3 is CASRRPGDYSNQPQHF. CDR3 coding DNA: TGTGCCAGCAGACGTCCTGGGGACTATAGCAATCAGCCCCAGCATTTT.

The chain couples TRBV5-1 to TRBJ1-2, with 9 bases identical to TRBD1. This CDR3 has 15 amino acids. Per germline, CDR1 SGHRS and CDR2 YFSETQ. After removal of 2 bases from V and 2 bases from J, the junction contained 4 bases not matched to a gene. CDR3 sequence (DNA): TGCGCCAGCAGCTTTCAGGGACAGGGAAACTATGGCTACACCTTC. It is translated as CASSFQGQGNYGYTF. Full variable domain (missing parts from reference TRBV5-1 and TRBJ1-2): KAGVTQTPRYLIKTRGQQVTLSCSPISGHRSVSWYQQTPGQGLQFLFEYFSETQRNKGNFPGRFSGRQFSNSRSEMNVSTLELGDSALYLCASSFQGQGNYGYTFGSGTRLTVV.

This chain uses TRBV9 with TRBJ2-2; 8 nucleotides line up with TRBD2. Germline-derived CDR1 and CDR2 are SGDLS and YYNGEE. Unmatched junction bases numbered 12, after V lost 4 bases and J lost 4 bases. The CDR3 is 17 residues long. In DNA, the CDR3 is TGTGCCAGCAGCATACTGGCTAGCGGGTTGGGCACCGGGGAGCTGTTTTTT. Encoded protein: CASSILASGLGTGELFF. Together with reference TRBV9 and TRBJ2-2, the CDR3 gives the full variable domain: DSGVTQTPKHLITATGQRVTLRCSPRSGDLSVYWYQQSLDQGLQFLIQYYNGEERAKGNILERFSAQQFPDLHSELNLSSLELGDSALYFCASSILASGLGTGELFFGEGSRLTVL.

The chain couples TRBV11-2 to TRBJ2-3; tentative D call: TRBD2 (5 bases). V lost 5 bases, J lost 2 bases, and 11 bases lay in between. Germline V gives CDR1 SGHAT, CDR2 FQNNGV. The CDR3 consists of 14 residues. The CDR3 bases are TGTGCCAGCAGCCAAAGCGGTCCCACAGATACGCAGTATTTT. Amino acids: CASSQSGPTDTQYF.

For this clone: The sample contains more than one DNA sequence encoding this CDR3. The chain joins TRBV27 to TRBJ2-7; TRBD1 agrees at 10 bases. The CDR3 is 13 residues long. In germline, CDR1 is MNHEY, CDR2 SMNVEV (reference sequence). V lost 6 bases, J lost 5 bases, and 4 bases stayed unmatched. CDR3 sequence: CASSRDRGHEQYF. CDR3 sequence (DNA): TGTGCCAGCAGCCGGGACAGGGGCCACGAGCAGTACTTC.

The CDR3 DNA follows: TGTGCCAGCAGCTCAGGACTGTTTAATGAAAAACTGTTTTTT. As protein: CASSSGLFNEKLFF. The chain recombines TRBV7-9 with TRBJ1-4; D ambiguous. Trimming shortened V by 4 bases and J by 4 bases, and 10 bases separated the two germline ends. The CDR3 loop spans 14 amino acids. The germline CDR1 and CDR2 sequences are SEHNR and FQNEAQ (reference sequence). Full variable domain (rest looked up from reference TRBV7-9 and TRBJ1-4): DTGVSQNPRHKITKRGQNVTFRCDPISEHNRLYWYRQTLGQGPEFLTYFQNEAQLEKSRLLSDRFSAERPKGSFSTLEIQRTEQGDSAMYLCASSSGLFNEKLFFGSGTQLSVL.

J is TRBJ2-7 and V is TRBV5-5, with 7 bases aligning to TRBD1. V trimming: 3 bases; J trimming: 7 bases; junction bases outside the gene matches: 13. CDR1 is SGHKS and CDR2 is YYEKEE in the germline V gene (reference sequence). The CDR3 is 15 amino acids. The CDR3 nucleotides are TGTGCCAGCAGCTCCCCGGTGAGGGGGCGAGGGGAGCAGTACTTC. It translates to CASSSPVRGRGEQYF.

The gene calls are TRBV7-9 and TRBJ1-3, with D possibly TRBD1 on 5 matching bases. The CDR3 contains 15 residues. Trimming took 2 bases from V and 0 from J, leaving 8 bases between them. Per germline, CDR1 SEHNR and CDR2 FQNEAQ (reference sequence). CDR3 nucleotides: TGTGCCAGCAGCTTACAGGGTTCCTCTGGAAACACCATATATTTT. This codes for CASSLQGSSGNTIYF.

This clone was observed once. The chain combines TRBV6-5 with TRBJ1-1; a weak D match, TRBD1 (5 bases). Germline loops: CDR1 MNHEY, CDR2 SVGAGI. This CDR3 has 16 amino acids. V gave up 2 bases and J gave up 4 bases, with 17 bases separating them. The CDR3 sequence is CASSYTRKGTVTEAFF. As DNA, the CDR3 is TGTGCCAGCAGTTACACTCGAAAGGGGACGGTCACTGAAGCTTTCTTT.

The chain is built from TRBV4-1 and TRBJ2-7; TRBD2 matches 14 bases. Germline V lookup: CDR1 MGHRA, CDR2 YSYEKL. The CDR3 is made up of 19 amino acids. The V gene end was trimmed by 5 bases and the J gene end by 3 bases; junction bases not matched to a gene: 15. CDR3 in DNA: TGCGCCAGCAGCTTCGGACTAGCGGGAGGCAAAAAGATGTACTACGAGCAGTACTTC. Its protein is CASSFGLAGGKKMYYEQYF.

The chain employs TRBV25-1 and TRBJ2-7; D may correspond to TRBD1 or TRBD2 (7 bases each). Germline CDR1 is MGHDK and CDR2 is SYGVNS. V lost 4 bases to trimming and J lost 5 bases, with 24 bases between them. This CDR3 is built from 17 residues. This chain's CDR3 is CASSAPRGGGGRNEQYF. In DNA, the CDR3 is TGTGCCAGCAGTGCCCCTCGGGGAGGGGGCGGAAGAAACGAGCAGTACTTC.

This rearrangement joins TRBV5-8 to TRBJ2-7; perhaps TRBD2 as D (6 bases). Trimming cost V 5 bases and J 2 bases, with 17 bases left between them. There are 15 residues in the CDR3. Germline assignment: CDR1 SGHTS and CDR2 YDEGEE. In nucleotides, the CDR3 is TGTGCCAGCAGTGGTTTGGGACGGGGGACCTACGAGCAGTACTTC. As protein: CASSGLGRGTYEQYF.

The table lists this clone with a few counts. Other DNA variants within this sample encode the same CDR3. V is TRBV18 and J is TRBJ2-7; a weak D match, TRBD1 (6 bases). CDR3 size: 13 residues. Looked up from germline, CDR1 is KGHSH and CDR2 is LQKENI. V lost 0 bases, J lost 3 bases, and 6 bases lay in between. The CDR3 coding sequence is TGTGCCAGCTCACCACCACAGGGCTACGAGCAGTACTTC. Residues: CASSPPQGYEQYF.

J is TRBJ1-2 and V is TRBV6-1, with unresolved D. CDR3 length: 15 residues. Between the trimmed V and J ends, which lost 6 bases and 0 bases, there was a span of 14 bases. Per germline, CDR1 MNHNS and CDR2 SASEGT. CDR3 nucleotides: TGTGCCAGCAGCCTCGACCTCAACACTAACTATGGCTACACCTTC. It is translated as CASSLDLNTNYGYTF.

The V and J genes are TRBV4-2 and TRBJ2-3; D ambiguous. The CDR3 has 16 amino acids. CDR1 and CDR2 from the germline V gene are LGHNA and YNFKEQ. Trimming removed 1 base at V and 0 bases at J, with 11 bases between. The CDR3 here is CASSQGVAHSTDTQYF. The DNA of the CDR3 is TGTGCCAGCAGCCAAGGAGTAGCACATAGCACAGATACGCAGTATTTT.

This clone was counted a single time. J is TRBJ2-1 and V is TRBV7-3, with D possibly TRBD1 on 5 matching bases. The CDR3 loop spans 15 amino acids. CDR1 is SGHTA, CDR2 FQGTGA, per germline. With 0 bases removed from V and 0 bases from J, the gap between germline ends came to 6 bases. CDR3 nucleotides: TGTGCCAGCAGCTTAACAGGGGCCTCCTACAATGAGCAGTTCTTC. Translating it yields CASSLTGASYNEQFF.

This sequence joins TRBV5-4 and TRBJ2-1; perhaps D is TRBD1 or TRBD2 (6 bases each). Trimming removed 1 base at V and 10 bases at J, with 21 bases between. The germline V gene encodes CDR1 SGHNT and CDR2 YYREEE (reference sequence). The CDR3 has 16 residues. The CDR3 spells CASSLWSSEGQKEQFF. The CDR3 nucleotides read TGTGCCAGCAGCTTGTGGTCGTCGGAGGGACAAAAGGAGCAGTTCTTC. The full variable domain, with the rest looked up from reference TRBV5-4 and TRBJ2-1, is ETGVTQSPTHLIKTRGQQVTLRCSSQSGHNTVSWYQQALGQGPQFIFQYYREEENGRGNFPPRFSGLQFPNYSSELNVNALELDDSALYLCASSLWSSEGQKEQFFGPGTRLTVL.